The 13 T cell receptor beta chains below come from one sample, sequenced in a study of cytomegalovirus exposure and HLA in healthy donors. PCR primers comprised 60 Vbeta and 13 Jbeta primers. TCRdb's table, derived via immunoSEQ multiplex PCR, lists solely in-frame clones and lacks some. The repertoire holds about 120,000 clones, with roughly 80% as singletons. Sequenced sample: PBMCs. These receptors all come from a man aged 55-75 years in good health and CMV-seropositive.

The chain uses TRBV7-9 and TRBJ1-1; the D is unclear. V lost 0 bases to trimming and J lost 7 bases, with 12 bases between them. In germline, CDR1 is SEHNR, CDR2 FQNEAQ (reference sequence). The CDR3 length is 14 residues. The CDR3 DNA reads TGTGCCAGCAGCTTAGCAGGGAGAGGGATTGAAGCTTTCTTT. Translating it yields CASSLAGRGIEAFF.

The chain has TRBV5-1 and TRBJ1-5; a weak D match, TRBD1 (5 bases). CDR1 and CDR2 from the germline V gene are SGHRS and YFSETQ. This CDR3 contains 16 residues. V was cut by 3 bases and J by 3 bases, with 16 bases left in between. The CDR3 spells CASSWGGEGPNQPQHF. DNA of the CDR3: TGCGCCAGCAGCTGGGGCGGTGAAGGGCCCAATCAGCCCCAGCATTTT. The full variable domain, completed using reference TRBV5-1 and TRBJ1-5, is KAGVTQTPRYLIKTRGQQVTLSCSPISGHRSVSWYQQTPGQGLQFLFEYFSETQRNKGNFPGRFSGRQFSNSRSEMNVSTLELGDSALYLCASSWGGEGPNQPQHFGDGTRLSIL.

The V gene is TRBV10-3, the J gene TRBJ2-7, with 13 bases matching TRBD2. V lost 6 bases to trimming and J lost 0 bases; unmatched junction nucleotides: 8. Germline V lookup: CDR1 ENHRY, CDR2 SYGVKD. The CDR3 runs 17 residues. CDR3 loop: CAIRGTSGDNPSYEQYF. For the CDR3, the DNA is TGTGCCATCAGGGGGACTAGCGGGGATAATCCCTCCTACGAGCAGTACTTC.

The rearrangement links TRBV5-5 to TRBJ2-5; D possibly corresponds to TRBD1 (5 bases). Trimming shortened V by 2 bases and J by 5 bases, and 7 bases separated the two germline ends. The CDR3 extends over 12 amino acids. Germline V lookup: CDR1 SGHKS, CDR2 YYEKEE (reference sequence). The CDR3 nucleotides are TGTGCCAGCAGCTTCAACAGGGAGACCCAGTACTTC. Translated: CASSFNRETQYF.

Concerning this clone: The junction does not match germline at one end; this may be a read error. J is TRBJ2-5 and V is TRBV7-7; tentatively, D is TRBD2 (6 bases). The CDR3 sequence is 14 residues long. The germline V gene has CDR1 SSHAT and CDR2 FNYEAQ (reference sequence). CDR3 DNA sequence: TGTGCTAGCAGCGGTAGTTCAACCGGGGGGACCCAGTACTTC. It is translated as CASSGSSTGGTQYF.

A few counts support this clone. The chain combines TRBV19 with TRBJ2-1, with a weak D call TRBD1 (5 bases). The V end lost 4 bases, the J end lost 4 bases, and 11 bases lay between the germline ends. This CDR3 region has 14 residues. Germline V CDR1 and CDR2: LNHDA, SQIVND (reference sequence). The CDR3 DNA follows: TGTGCCAGTAGTAACCGACAGCAATACAATGAGCAGTTCTTC. It codes for CASSNRQQYNEQFF.

The chain couples TRBV7-9 to TRBJ2-1; 11 bases are shared with TRBD2. This CDR3 has 18 residues. J was trimmed by 0 bases and V by 3 bases; bases with no gene match: 7. Germline V lookup: CDR1 SEHNR, CDR2 FQNEAQ (reference sequence). CDR3 region: CASSFVLAGGNSYNEQFF. The CDR3 nucleotides are TGTGCCAGCAGCTTTGTTCTAGCGGGAGGAAACTCCTACAATGAGCAGTTCTTC. Drawing the rest from reference TRBV7-9 and TRBJ2-1, the complete variable domain is DTGVSQNPRHKITKRGQNVTFRCDPISEHNRLYWYRQTLGQGPEFLTYFQNEAQLEKSRLLSDRFSAERPKGSFSTLEIQRTEQGDSAMYLCASSFVLAGGNSYNEQFFGPGTRLTVL.

The chain employs TRBV7-9 and TRBJ2-1, with D maybe TRBD1 (6 bases). Germline loops: CDR1 SEHNR, CDR2 FQNEAQ (reference sequence). The V and J ends lost 2 bases and 8 bases respectively, with 16 bases between them. This CDR3 contains 15 residues. CDR3: CASSLFEGVQDEQFF. The CDR3 bases are TGTGCCAGCAGCTTATTTGAGGGGGTCCAAGATGAGCAGTTCTTC. The full variable domain, rest sourced from reference TRBV7-9 and TRBJ2-1, is DTGVSQNPRHKITKRGQNVTFRCDPISEHNRLYWYRQTLGQGPEFLTYFQNEAQLEKSRLLSDRFSAERPKGSFSTLEIQRTEQGDSAMYLCASSLFEGVQDEQFFGPGTRLTVL.

The chain has TRBV2 and TRBJ2-5, with a tentative D call TRBD2 (5 bases). The germline V and J ends were trimmed by 4 bases and 5 bases, with 5 bases remaining between them. There are 11 residues in the CDR3. Germline V CDR1 and CDR2: SNHLY, FYNNEI. CDR3 bases: TGTGCCAGCAGTGCGGGGGAGACCCAGTACTTC. This sequence encodes CASSAGETQYF.

This chain connects TRBV21-1 to TRBJ1-1; the table assigns TRBD1, which was not confirmed against the DNA. TRBV21-1 has pseudogene status. This CDR3 is built from 14 residues. The CDR3 nucleotides are TGTGCCAGCAGCAAATACCGGACAAACACTGAAGCTTTCTTT. The encoded protein is CASSKYRTNTEAFF.

The chain joins TRBV9 to TRBJ2-7; 11 nucleotides line up with TRBD2. CDR3 size: 14 residues. Per the germline V gene, CDR1 is SGDLS and CDR2 is YYNGEE. The ends lost 4 bases at V and 4 bases at J; junction bases unmatched: 4. The CDR3 DNA reads TGTGCCAGCAGCCCCCGGACTAGCGGGTACGAGCAGTACTTC. It codes for CASSPRTSGYEQYF.

The chain recombines TRBV6-4 with TRBJ2-3, with TRBD2 identical over 9 bases. Germline V lookup: CDR1 MRHNA, CDR2 SNTAGT. CDR3 length equals 16 residues. The V and J ends lost 5 bases and 2 bases, in that order; junction bases with no gene match: 8. CDR3 residues: CASSSRGRAPTDTQYF. DNA for the CDR3: TGTGCCAGCAGTAGTCGCGGGAGGGCCCCCACAGATACGCAGTATTTT.

This chain links TRBV6-1 with TRBJ2-2; D is perhaps TRBD2 (5 bases). The germline V and J ends were trimmed by 4 bases and 0 bases, with 9 bases remaining between them. Germline CDR1 reads MNHNS; CDR2 reads SASEGT. The CDR3 loop spans 15 amino acids. CDR3 sequence: CASSGSGSNTGELFF. The CDR3 nucleotides are TGTGCCAGCAGTGGAAGCGGTTCGAACACCGGGGAGCTGTTTTTT.